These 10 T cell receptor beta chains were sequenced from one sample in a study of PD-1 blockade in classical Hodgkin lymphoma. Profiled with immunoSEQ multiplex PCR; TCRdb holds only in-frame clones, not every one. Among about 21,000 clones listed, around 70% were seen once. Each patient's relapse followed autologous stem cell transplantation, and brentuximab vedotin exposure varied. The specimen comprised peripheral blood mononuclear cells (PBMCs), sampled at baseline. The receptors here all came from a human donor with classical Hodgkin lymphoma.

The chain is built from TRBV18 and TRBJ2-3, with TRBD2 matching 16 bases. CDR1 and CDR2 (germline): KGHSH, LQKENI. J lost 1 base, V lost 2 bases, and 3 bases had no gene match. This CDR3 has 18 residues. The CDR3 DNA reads TGTGCCAGCTCACCAGGGACTAGCGGGGGGGCCGGCACAGATACGCAGTATTTT. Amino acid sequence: CASSPGTSGGAGTDTQYF.

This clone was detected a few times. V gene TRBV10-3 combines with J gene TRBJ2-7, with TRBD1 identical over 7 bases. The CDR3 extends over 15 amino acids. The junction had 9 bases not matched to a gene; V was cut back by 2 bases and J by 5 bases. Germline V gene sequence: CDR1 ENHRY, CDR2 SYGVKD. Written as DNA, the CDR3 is TGTGCCATCAGTGAGGCACAGGGGAGTGGGCACGAGCAGTACTTC. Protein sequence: CAISEAQGSGHEQYF.

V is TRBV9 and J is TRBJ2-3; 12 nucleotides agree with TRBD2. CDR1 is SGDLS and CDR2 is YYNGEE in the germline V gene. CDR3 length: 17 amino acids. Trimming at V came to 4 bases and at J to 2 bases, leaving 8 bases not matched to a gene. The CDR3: CASSTTTSGGFTDTQYF. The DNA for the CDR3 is TGTGCCAGCAGCACAACGACTAGCGGGGGTTTCACAGATACGCAGTATTTT.

The CDR3 DNA sequence: TGTGCCAGCAGTACGGGGGAGAGCACAGATACGCAGTATTTT. Its translation is CASSTGESTDTQYF. The chain combines TRBV6-5 with TRBJ2-3, with D perhaps matching TRBD2 (6 bases). The CDR3 consists of 14 residues. V lost 5 bases and J lost 0, with 9 bases in between. Germline-derived CDR1 and CDR2 are MNHEY and SVGAGI.

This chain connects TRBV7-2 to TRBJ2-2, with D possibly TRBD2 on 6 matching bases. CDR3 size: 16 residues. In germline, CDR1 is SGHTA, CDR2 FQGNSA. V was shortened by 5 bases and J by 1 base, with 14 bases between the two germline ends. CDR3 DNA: TGTGCCAGCAGCCAAGCCGCGGGGAGGAACACCGGGGAGCTGTTTTTT. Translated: CASSQAAGRNTGELFF. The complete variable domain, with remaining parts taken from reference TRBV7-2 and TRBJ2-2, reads GAGVSQSPSNKVTEKGKDVELRCDPISGHTALYWYRQSLGQGLEFLIYFQGNSAPDKSGLPSDRFSAERTGGSVSTLTIQRTQQEDSAVYLCASSQAAGRNTGELFFGEGSRLTVL.

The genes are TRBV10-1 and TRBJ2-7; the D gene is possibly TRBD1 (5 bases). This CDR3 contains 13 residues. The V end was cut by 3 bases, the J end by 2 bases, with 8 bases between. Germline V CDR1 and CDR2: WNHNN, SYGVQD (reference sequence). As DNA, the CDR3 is TGCGCCAGCAGTGATGGGGCAGCCTACGAGCAGTACTTC. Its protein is CASSDGAAYEQYF.

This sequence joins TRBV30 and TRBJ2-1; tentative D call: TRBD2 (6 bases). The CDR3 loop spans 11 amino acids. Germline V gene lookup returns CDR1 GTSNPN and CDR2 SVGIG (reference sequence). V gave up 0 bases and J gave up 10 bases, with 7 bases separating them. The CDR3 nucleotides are TGTGCCTGGAGTGTGGCGGGGGAGCAGTTCTTC. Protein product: CAWSVAGEQFF.

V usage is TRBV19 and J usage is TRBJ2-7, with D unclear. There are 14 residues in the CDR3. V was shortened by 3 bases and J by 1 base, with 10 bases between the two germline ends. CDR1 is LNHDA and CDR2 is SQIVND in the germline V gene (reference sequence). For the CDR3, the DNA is TGTGCCAGTAGTATGGGTTTGGGATCCTACGAGCAGTACTTC. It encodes CASSMGLGSYEQYF.

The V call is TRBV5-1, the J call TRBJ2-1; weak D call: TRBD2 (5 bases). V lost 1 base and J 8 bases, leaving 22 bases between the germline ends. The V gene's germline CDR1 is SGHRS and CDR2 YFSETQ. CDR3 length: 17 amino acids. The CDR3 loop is CASSLLRTPNEADEQFF. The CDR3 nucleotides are TGCGCCAGCAGCTTGTTGAGGACTCCGAATGAGGCGGATGAGCAGTTCTTC.

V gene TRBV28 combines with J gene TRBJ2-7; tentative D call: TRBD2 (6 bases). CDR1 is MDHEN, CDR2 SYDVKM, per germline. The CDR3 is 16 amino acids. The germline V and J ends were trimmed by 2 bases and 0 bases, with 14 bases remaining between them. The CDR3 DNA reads TGTGCCAGCAGTTTACTCGTTGACGGGAGCTCCTACGAGCAGTACTTC. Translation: CASSLLVDGSSYEQYF.